A single sample is the source of the 17 T cell receptor beta chains below, sequenced in a study of shared clonotypes between healthy human individuals. Profiled with immunoSEQ multiplex PCR; TCRdb holds only in-frame clones, not every one. Counted here are approximately 1,500,000 clones, 95% to 99% occurring once; the ten biggest clones make up roughly 0.45%. Material: naive CD4+ T cells sorted from blood. The subset: CD45RA+ positively selected. These receptors all stem from a man aged 30-40 years in good health.

This rearrangement joins TRBV15 to TRBJ2-7; 7 nucleotides align to TRBD1. The CDR3 runs to 14 residues. CDR1 is LNHNV, CDR2 YYDKDF, per germline (reference sequence). After removal of 3 bases from V and 2 bases from J, the junction contained 4 bases not matched to a gene. CDR3 DNA sequence: TGTGCCACCAGCAGTGAGGACAGGACCTACGAGCAGTACTTC. Translating it yields CATSSEDRTYEQYF. Looking up the rest from reference TRBV15 and TRBJ2-7 gives the full variable domain: DAMVIQNPRYQVTQFGKPVTLSCSQTLNHNVMYWYQQKSSQAPKLLFHYYDKDFNNEADTPDNFQSRRPNTSFCFLDIRSPGLGDTAMYLCATSSEDRTYEQYFGPGTRLTVT.

The V gene is TRBV11-3, the J gene TRBJ2-2, with 11 bases aligning to TRBD2. V was pared by 2 bases and J by 4 bases, with 0 bases of the junction left unmatched. The CDR3 extends over 15 amino acids. Germline V lookup: CDR1 SGHNT, CDR2 YENEEA. The CDR3 DNA reads TGTGCCAGCAGCTTACTAGCGGGAGGCACCGGGGAGCTGTTTTTT. As protein: CASSLLAGGTGELFF.

The rearrangement uses TRBV28 and TRBJ1-2, with D tentatively TRBD1 (6 bases). CDR3 size: 14 residues. V lost 6 bases to trimming and J lost 2 bases, with 13 bases between them. Germline V lookup: CDR1 MDHEN, CDR2 SYDVKM. In nucleotides, the CDR3 is TGTGCCAGCAGAACAGGGAAGGCCAACTATGGCTACACCTTC. It codes for CASRTGKANYGYTF.

The chain couples TRBV11-2 to TRBJ1-3; D is unresolved. V was clipped by 4 bases and J by 0 bases, with 7 bases between them. The germline gives CDR1 SGHAT, CDR2 FQNNGV. This CDR3 region has 14 residues. CDR3 DNA: TGTGCCAGCAGCTCCGTCGTCTCTGGAAACACCATATATTTT. It specifies CASSSVVSGNTIYF.

The J gene is TRBJ2-1, the V gene TRBV9; no firm D call. Between the trimmed V and J ends, which lost 0 bases and 0 bases, there was a span of 7 bases. From germline, CDR1 is SGDLS and CDR2 YYNGEE. The CDR3 loop spans 15 amino acids. The CDR3 here is CASSVGWISYNEQFF. DNA for the CDR3: TGTGCCAGCAGCGTAGGGTGGATCTCCTACAATGAGCAGTTCTTC.

This chain connects TRBV7-9 to TRBJ2-7, with D maybe TRBD1 (6 bases). CDR3 length: 16 residues. Looked up from germline, CDR1 is SEHNR and CDR2 is FQNEAQ (reference sequence). Trimming removed 0 bases from V and 5 bases from J, with 17 bases in between. CDR3 nucleotides: TGTGCCAGCAGCTTAGCCACAGGGTTGAAGCGGAACGAGCAGTACTTC. Its translation: CASSLATGLKRNEQYF. Combining the CDR3 with reference TRBV7-9 and TRBJ2-7 gives the whole variable domain DTGVSQNPRHKITKRGQNVTFRCDPISEHNRLYWYRQTLGQGPEFLTYFQNEAQLEKSRLLSDRFSAERPKGSFSTLEIQRTEQGDSAMYLCASSLATGLKRNEQYFGPGTRLTVT.

The chain is built from TRBV5-4 and TRBJ1-4; 7 nucleotides match TRBD1. The V segment lost 6 bases and the J segment 0 bases; nucleotides outside the gene matches: 8. The CDR3 is 16 amino acids. Germline V CDR1 and CDR2: SGHNT, YYREEE (reference sequence). CDR3 sequence: CASTRQGAATNEKLFF. DNA for the CDR3: TGTGCCAGCACCCGACAGGGTGCGGCAACTAATGAAAAACTGTTTTTT.

The V gene is TRBV11-3, the J gene TRBJ2-3; tentative D call: TRBD2 (6 bases). This CDR3 is built from 17 residues. CDR1 SGHNT and CDR2 YENEEA come from the germline V gene. V was clipped by 3 bases and J by 4 bases, with 20 bases between them. CDR3 in DNA: TGTGCCAGCAGCTTGAACGGCCCGGGAGTTAGGTCAGATACGCAGTATTTT. It translates to CASSLNGPGVRSDTQYF.

This chain joins TRBV5-4 and TRBJ2-2; D is possibly TRBD1 or TRBD2 (5 bases each). Trimming cost V 4 bases and J 1 base, with 11 bases left between them. Germline V gene data show CDR1 as SGHNT and CDR2 as YYREEE (reference sequence). The CDR3 consists of 15 residues. In nucleotides, the CDR3 is TGTGCCAGCAGCCCCGGGACGAGGAACACCGGGGAGCTGTTTTTT. Translated, it gives CASSPGTRNTGELFF.

The rearrangement joins TRBV9 to TRBJ2-5; no definite D call. This CDR3 contains 17 residues. CDR1 SGDLS and CDR2 YYNGEE come from the germline V gene. Trimming pared 0 bases from V and 4 bases from J, leaving 19 bases between. In nucleotides, the CDR3 is TGTGCCAGCAGCGTAGGCCCCCTGGGGTTTTTGGGAGAGACCCAGTACTTC. Its translation is CASSVGPLGFLGETQYF.

Remarks on this clone: At one end, the junction sequence differs from germline, possibly due to a read error. This chain links TRBV7-2 with TRBJ2-1; D perhaps matches TRBD2 (6 bases). CDR1 SGHTA and CDR2 FQGNSA come from the germline V gene. The CDR3 has 17 residues. Here the CDR3 reads CASTLGAGPVSYNEQFF. CDR3 bases: TGTGCCAGCACCTTAGGGGCGGGACCGGTCTCCTACAATGAGCAGTTCTTC.

The gene calls are TRBV18 and TRBJ2-7, with no clear D. The CDR3 has 13 amino acids. V was trimmed by 2 bases and J by 9 bases, leaving 14 bases between them. The germline CDR1 and CDR2 sequences are KGHSH and LQKENI. The CDR3, as DNA: TGTGCCAGCTCACCAATGGGAAGTCCGGGGCAGTACTTC. This translates into CASSPMGSPGQYF. The full variable domain, completed using reference TRBV18 and TRBJ2-7, is NAGVMQNPRHLVRRRGQEARLRCSPMKGHSHVYWYRQLPEEGLKFMVYLQKENIIDESGMPKERFSAEFPKEGPSILRIQQVVRGDSAAYFCASSPMGSPGQYFGPGTRLTVT.

The chain couples TRBV19 to TRBJ2-2, with TRBD2 matching 7 bases. The CDR3 extends over 16 amino acids. The germline V gene encodes CDR1 LNHDA and CDR2 SQIVND (reference sequence). With 3 bases clipped from V and 5 bases from J, the junction kept 9 bases outside the gene matches. CDR3 sequence: CASSIVGGSRTGELFF. The CDR3 bases are TGTGCCAGTAGTATTGTAGGCGGGAGTCGGACCGGGGAGCTGTTTTTT.

The V and J genes are TRBV18 and TRBJ2-5; unclear D gene. The germline V and J ends were trimmed by 6 bases and 2 bases, with 10 bases remaining between them. Germline V CDR1 and CDR2: KGHSH, LQKENI. This CDR3 region has 13 residues. The CDR3 nucleotides read TGTGCCAGCTCTCTCACGGCACAAGAGACCCAGTACTTC. Translating gives CASSLTAQETQYF.

The chain employs TRBV7-8 and TRBJ2-7, with a possible D match to TRBD2 (7 bases). The germline gives CDR1 SGHVS, CDR2 FQNEAQ. The CDR3 is made up of 14 amino acids. Trimming removed 7 bases from V and 3 bases from J, with 16 bases in between. The CDR3 nucleotides read TGTGCCAGCACGATGTGGGAGGGGGTCTACGAGCAGTACTTC. It specifies CASTMWEGVYEQYF.

This chain connects TRBV5-1 to TRBJ2-1, with 7 bases that match TRBD2. V trimming: 4 bases; J trimming: 5 bases; junction bases outside the gene matches: 9. The CDR3 extends over 15 amino acids. CDR1 and CDR2 from the germline V gene are SGHRS and YFSETQ. DNA of the CDR3: TGCGCCAGCAGCGCCTGGACTAGTCAGGACAATGAGCAGTTCTTC. This gives the protein CASSAWTSQDNEQFF.

The V call is TRBV11-2, the J call TRBJ2-1; the match to TRBD2 covers 14 bases. CDR1 and CDR2 (germline): SGHAT, FQNNGV. The CDR3 contains 18 residues. J lost 6 bases, V lost 0 bases, and 7 bases had no gene match. CDR3 sequence reads: CASSLDRGLAGVPNEQFF. CDR3 coding DNA: TGTGCCAGCAGCTTAGACAGGGGACTAGCGGGAGTACCCAATGAGCAGTTCTTC. The full variable domain, completed using reference TRBV11-2 and TRBJ2-1, is EAGVAQSPRYKIIEKRQSVAFWCNPISGHATLYWYQQILGQGPKLLIQFQNNGVVDDSQLPKDRFSAERLKGVDSTLKIQPAKLEDSAVYLCASSLDRGLAGVPNEQFFGPGTRLTVL.